Each of the 22 T cell receptor beta chains below was sequenced from the same sample in a study of CD8 T cells in ankylosing spondylitis. From the 5' RACE reads, TCRdb called clonotypes with MiXCR, one entry per CDR3 protein. The table includes 100,000 to 150,000 distinct CDR3 sequences, roughly an eighth detected once. The specimen was blood, either unsorted or a sorted T cell fraction (not recorded which). These receptors originate from a female donor with ankylosing spondylitis or in good health (not recorded which).

In this sample, this clonotype turned up many times. The J gene is TRBJ2-3, the V gene TRBV29-1, with no clear D. The V and J ends lost 2 bases and 1 base respectively, with 16 bases between them. This CDR3 comprises 16 residues. Germline assignment: CDR1 SQVTM and CDR2 ANQGSEA. DNA of the CDR3: TGCAGCGTTGAACCCCTCCAGGTCCCTCGCACAGATACGCAGTATTTT. Its translation is CSVEPLQVPRTDTQYF.

V and J are TRBV20-1 and TRBJ2-2, with TRBD2 matching 13 bases. V shed 6 bases and J 3 bases; nucleotides not matched to a gene: 7. CDR3 size: 16 residues. The germline CDR1 and CDR2 sequences are DFQATT and SNEGSKA (reference sequence). CDR3 coding DNA: TGCAGTGCCAACGATGGACTAGCGGGGGACACCGGGGAGCTGTTTTTT. Amino acid sequence: CSANDGLAGDTGELFF.

This clonotype was counted only a few times. The chain joins TRBV7-8 to TRBJ2-2; TRBD1 matches at 7 bases. Germline CDR1 and CDR2: SGHVS and FQNEAQ. With 6 bases clipped from V and 4 bases from J, the junction kept 8 bases outside the gene matches. The CDR3 has 15 residues. CDR3 nucleotide sequence: TGTGCCAGCAGTAGCCAGGGGGTTGGCACCGGGGAGCTGTTTTTT. Translating it yields CASSSQGVGTGELFF.

At least ten counts were recorded for this clonotype. The rearrangement joins TRBV20-1 to TRBJ2-5; the D call may be TRBD1 or TRBD2 (5 bases each). Germline CDR1 and CDR2: DFQATT and SNEGSKA (reference sequence). Between the trimmed V and J ends, which lost 5 bases and 5 bases, there was a span of 12 bases. CDR3 length equals 12 residues. Here the CDR3 DNA reads TGCAGTGCTTGGGACCGCCCGGAGACCCAGTACTTC. Its translation is CSAWDRPETQYF.

This sequence joins TRBV6-2 or TRBV6-3 and TRBJ2-3; tentatively, D is TRBD1 or TRBD2 (6 bases each). The CDR3 loop spans 15 amino acids. The germline V gene encodes CDR1 MNHEY and CDR2 SVGEGT. V shed 7 bases and J shed 2 bases, with 16 bases lying between them. Here the CDR3 reads CASKVRDTYTDTQYF. In DNA, the CDR3 is TGTGCCAGCAAAGTGCGGGACACCTACACAGATACGCAGTATTTT.

This clonotype was seen a handful of times. This chain links TRBV7-2 with TRBJ2-7; the D is unclear. V was trimmed by 2 bases and J by 4 bases, leaving 9 bases between them. The CDR3 sequence is 13 residues long. Germline assignment: CDR1 SGHTA and CDR2 FQGNSA. The CDR3 nucleotides are TGTGCCAGCAGCTTATACACTCAATACGAGCAGTACTTC. Amino acid sequence: CASSLYTQYEQYF.

The chain employs TRBV6-1 and TRBJ1-2; D uncertain. The germline V gene encodes CDR1 MNHNS and CDR2 SASEGT. Trimming removed 8 bases from V and 5 bases from J, with 18 bases in between. The CDR3 runs to 14 residues. The CDR3 region has the DNA TGTGCCAGCCAAGACTCTTCTCGGGAGTATGGCTACACCTTC. Protein: CASQDSSREYGYTF.

This chain connects TRBV6-2 or TRBV6-3 to TRBJ2-7; D is unclear. The ends were cut back, 6 bases at V and 2 bases at J, with 14 bases in the middle. Looked up from germline, CDR1 is MNHEY and CDR2 is SVGEGT. This CDR3 spans 14 amino acids. DNA for the CDR3: TGTGCCAGCAGCTCACGCTATGGGACCTACGAGCAGTACTTC. It codes for CASSSRYGTYEQYF.

CDR3 sequence (DNA): TGTGCCAGCAGTTACTCGACAGGGGTGGGCCAAGAGACCCAGTACTTC. It encodes CASSYSTGVGQETQYF. The rearrangement joins TRBV6-5 to TRBJ2-5; the match to TRBD1 covers 8 bases. Trimming took 0 bases from V and 1 from J; bases not matched to a gene: 4. The CDR3 runs to 16 residues. CDR1 is MNHEY, CDR2 SVGAGI, per germline.

V is TRBV7-3 and J is TRBJ2-2; D may be TRBD1 (5 bases). Deletions cut 2 bases from V and 4 bases from J, with 14 bases between. Germline V gives CDR1 SGHTA, CDR2 FQGTGA. The CDR3 is made up of 16 amino acids. The CDR3 coding sequence is TGTGCCAGCAGCTTACAACGACAGCCTGGCACCGGGGAGCTGTTTTTT. The encoded protein is CASSLQRQPGTGELFF.

This rearrangement joins TRBV12-3 or TRBV12-4 to TRBJ2-7; 8 nucleotides line up with TRBD2. V was pared by 8 bases and J by 0 bases, with 15 bases of the junction left unmatched. This CDR3 has 17 residues. The CDR3 spells CASPPRGSGGSSYEQYF. As DNA, the CDR3 is TGTGCCAGCCCCCCCCGGGGCAGCGGGGGTAGCTCCTACGAGCAGTACTTC.

This chain joins TRBV7-3 and TRBJ2-1; D remains unclear. The germline V and J ends were trimmed by 0 bases and 8 bases, with 11 bases remaining between them. There are 14 residues in the CDR3. CDR1 and CDR2 from the germline V gene are SGHTA and FQGTGA. This chain's CDR3 is CASSLTGTKDEQFF. In DNA, the CDR3 is TGTGCCAGCAGCTTAACGGGAACTAAGGATGAGCAGTTCTTC.

This clonotype was observed a handful of times. This chain joins TRBV5-1 and TRBJ1-2; 7 positions agree with TRBD1. The V gene end was trimmed by 0 bases and the J gene end by 0 bases; junction bases not matched to a gene: 2. This CDR3 contains 15 residues. Per germline, CDR1 SGHRS and CDR2 YFSETQ. CDR3: CASSLGDSPNYGYTF. CDR3 in DNA: TGCGCCAGCAGCTTGGGGGACAGCCCTAACTATGGCTACACCTTC.

In this sample, this clonotype turned up many times. The chain carries TRBV5-6 and TRBJ2-7; TRBD2 matches 7 bases. V lost 5 bases to trimming and J lost 3 bases; unmatched junction nucleotides: 11. CDR1 and CDR2 (germline): SGHDT, YYEEEE. The CDR3 consists of 15 residues. The CDR3 region is CASRSLGGGVYEQYF. CDR3 nucleotide sequence: TGTGCCAGCAGGTCGCTTGGGGGGGGAGTCTACGAGCAGTACTTC.

This clonotype was seen ten or more times. This sequence joins TRBV5-1 and TRBJ2-7; 14 bases map to TRBD2. V dropped 0 bases and J dropped 0; count of bases not matched to a gene: 2. The V gene's germline CDR1 is SGHRS and CDR2 YFSETQ. The CDR3 loop spans 17 amino acids. This CDR3 reads CASSLGTSGRTSYEQYF. The CDR3 DNA is TGCGCCAGCAGCTTGGGGACTAGCGGGAGGACCTCCTACGAGCAGTACTTC.

The rearrangement links TRBV18 to TRBJ2-3, with D possibly TRBD1 on 5 matching bases. This CDR3 region has 13 residues. Per germline, CDR1 KGHSH and CDR2 LQKENI. V shed 4 bases and J shed 0 bases, with 5 bases lying between them. CDR3 sequence: CASSRQSTDTQYF. CDR3 sequence (DNA): TGTGCCAGCTCACGACAGAGCACAGATACGCAGTATTTT.

This clonotype showed up just a few times. The genes are TRBV9 and TRBJ2-3; D gene ambiguous. This CDR3 comprises 13 residues. Trimming pared 3 bases from V and 4 bases from J, leaving 9 bases between. CDR1 is SGDLS, CDR2 YYNGEE, per germline. The CDR3 region is CASSGVRADTQYF. DNA of the CDR3: TGTGCCAGCAGCGGGGTACGTGCAGATACGCAGTATTTT.

This clonotype was counted only a few times. The rearrangement joins TRBV6-1 to TRBJ1-1, with 7 bases aligning to TRBD1. This CDR3 comprises 13 residues. J gave up 2 bases and V 8 bases, and 5 bases lay outside the gene matches. Germline lookup yields CDR1 MNHNS and CDR2 SASEGT. The CDR3 spells CASGGQKNTEAFF. The CDR3 nucleotides are TGTGCCAGCGGGGGACAGAAAAACACTGAAGCTTTCTTT.

The gene calls are TRBV7-9 and TRBJ2-1, with D uncertain. Germline values: CDR1 SEHNR, CDR2 FQNEAQ (reference sequence). V lost 1 base and J lost 3, with 10 bases in between. This CDR3 comprises 15 residues. CDR3 region: CASSLEGNDYNEQFF. In DNA form, the CDR3 reads TGTGCCAGCAGCTTAGAGGGAAATGACTACAATGAGCAGTTCTTC.

This clonotype was seen only a few times. V gene TRBV24-1 combines with J gene TRBJ1-1; 9 bases line up with TRBD1. The CDR3 spans 16 residues. Germline V gene data show CDR1 as KGHDR and CDR2 as SFDVKD. After removal of 6 bases from V and 6 bases from J, the junction contained 13 bases not matched to a gene. In nucleotides, the CDR3 is TGTGCCACCAGTACACAGGGGGCCGTTGGAATTGCTGAAGCTTTCTTT. Translation gives CATSTQGAVGIAEAFF.

At least ten counts were recorded for this clonotype. The V call is TRBV7-9, the J call TRBJ2-5; TRBD2 matches at 10 bases. CDR1 SEHNR and CDR2 FQNEAQ come from the germline V gene (reference sequence). V was pared by 1 base and J by 2 bases, with 4 bases of the junction left unmatched. This CDR3 comprises 16 residues. CDR3 nucleotide sequence: TGTGCCAGCAGCTTAGGCACTAGCGGGGAACAAGAGACCCAGTACTTC. This gives the protein CASSLGTSGEQETQYF.

The chain uses TRBV12-3 or TRBV12-4 and TRBJ2-1; 7 bases fit TRBD2. The V segment lost 8 bases and the J segment 4 bases; nucleotides outside the gene matches: 11. CDR3 length: 15 amino acids. The CDR3 nucleotides read TGTGCCAGCCGGGGCCTGGGTAGCGGGTACAATGAGCAGTTCTTC. Translation gives CASRGLGSGYNEQFF.